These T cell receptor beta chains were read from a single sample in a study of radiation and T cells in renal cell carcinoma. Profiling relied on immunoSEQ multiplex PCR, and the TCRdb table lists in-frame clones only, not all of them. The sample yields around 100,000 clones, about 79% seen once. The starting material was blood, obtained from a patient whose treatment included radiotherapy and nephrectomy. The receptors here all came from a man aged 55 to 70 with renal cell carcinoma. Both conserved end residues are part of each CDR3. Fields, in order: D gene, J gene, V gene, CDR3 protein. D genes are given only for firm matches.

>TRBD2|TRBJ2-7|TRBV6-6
CASRLAANSYEQYF
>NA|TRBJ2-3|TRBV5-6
CASSDEVRRNADTQYF
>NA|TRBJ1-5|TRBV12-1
CASSRTTGEKDQPQHF
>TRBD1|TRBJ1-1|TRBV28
CASSDRGTEAFF
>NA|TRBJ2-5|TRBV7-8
CASSLVVGGPKTQYF
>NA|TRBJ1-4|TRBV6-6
CASRGMGTNEKLFF
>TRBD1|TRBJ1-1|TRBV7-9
CASSRGQGPYTEAFF
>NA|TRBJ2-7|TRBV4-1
CASSHSSSGQRSYEQYF
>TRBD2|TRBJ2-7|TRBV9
CASSPSGNGVAGEGEQYF
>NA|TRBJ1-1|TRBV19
CASSIQGSTEAFF
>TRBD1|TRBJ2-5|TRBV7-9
CASSSPPDRTQETQYF
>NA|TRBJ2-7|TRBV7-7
CASSPRRGYEQYF
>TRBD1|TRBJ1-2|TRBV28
CASSSPSTGAYGYTF
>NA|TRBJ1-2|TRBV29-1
CSVDSGGYTF
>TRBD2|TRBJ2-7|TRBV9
CASTQGLAAYEQYF
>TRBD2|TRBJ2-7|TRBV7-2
CASSPGLADPYEQYF
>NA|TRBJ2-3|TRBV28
CASSSPGQLPDTQYF